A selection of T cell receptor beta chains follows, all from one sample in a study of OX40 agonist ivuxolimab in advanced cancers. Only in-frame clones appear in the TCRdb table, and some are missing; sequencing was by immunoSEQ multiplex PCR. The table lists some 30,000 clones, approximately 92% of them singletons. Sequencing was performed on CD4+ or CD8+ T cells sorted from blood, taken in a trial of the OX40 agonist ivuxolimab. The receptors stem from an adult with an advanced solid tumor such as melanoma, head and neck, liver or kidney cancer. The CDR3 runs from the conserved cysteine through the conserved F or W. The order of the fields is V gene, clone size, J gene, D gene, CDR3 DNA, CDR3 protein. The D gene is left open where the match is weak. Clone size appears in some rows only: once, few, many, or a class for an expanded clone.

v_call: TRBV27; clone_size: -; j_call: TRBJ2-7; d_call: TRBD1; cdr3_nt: TGTGCCAGCAGTTCTCCGGGACAGGGGCTTAACGAGCAGTACTTC; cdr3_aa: CASSSPGQGLNEQYF
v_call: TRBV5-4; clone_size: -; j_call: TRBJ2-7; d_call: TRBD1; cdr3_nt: TGTGCCAGCAGCCACGACCAGGGGGCTTACGAGCAGTACTTC; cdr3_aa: CASSHDQGAYEQYF
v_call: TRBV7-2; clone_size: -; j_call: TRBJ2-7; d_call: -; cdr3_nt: TGTGCCAGCAGCACCTCCTACGAGCAGTACTTC; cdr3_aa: CASSTSYEQYF
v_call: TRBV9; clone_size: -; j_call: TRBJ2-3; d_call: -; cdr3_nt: TGTGCCAGCAGCGTAGAAGGGAGAGGAACAGATACGCAGTATTTT; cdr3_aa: CASSVEGRGTDTQYF
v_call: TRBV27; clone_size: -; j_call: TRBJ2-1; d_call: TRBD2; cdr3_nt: TGTGCCAGCAGTATAGCGGGGAAGTCCTACAATGAGCAGTTCTTC; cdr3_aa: CASSIAGKSYNEQFF
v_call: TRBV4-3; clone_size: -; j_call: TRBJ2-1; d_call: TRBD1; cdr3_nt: TGCGCCAGCAGCCTCAGTCGGGACAGAGCCTACAATGAGCAGTTCTTC; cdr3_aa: CASSLSRDRAYNEQFF
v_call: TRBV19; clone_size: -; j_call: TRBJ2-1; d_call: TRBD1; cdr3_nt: TGTGCCAGTAGTATAGCTGGGGACAGGAGCTCCTACAATGAGCAGTTCTTC; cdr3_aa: CASSIAGDRSSYNEQFF
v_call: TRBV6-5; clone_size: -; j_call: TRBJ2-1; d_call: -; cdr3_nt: TGTGCCAGCAGTTATGACCCGGGAGTAGGGAATGAGCAGTTCTTC; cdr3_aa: CASSYDPGVGNEQFF
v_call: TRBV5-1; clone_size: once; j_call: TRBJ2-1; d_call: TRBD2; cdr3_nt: TGCGCCAGCAGCTTCTCCGGACTAGCGGGAGGGAGCTCCTACAATGAGCAGTTCTTC; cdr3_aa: CASSFSGLAGGSSYNEQFF
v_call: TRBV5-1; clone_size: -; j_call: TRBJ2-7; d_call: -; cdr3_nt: TGCGCCAGCAGCCCCCCCGACTACGAGCAGTACTTC; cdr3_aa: CASSPPDYEQYF
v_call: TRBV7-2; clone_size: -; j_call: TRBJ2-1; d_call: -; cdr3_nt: TGTGCCAGCACTTCACTTGGATACAATGAGCAGTTCTTC; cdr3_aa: CASTSLGYNEQFF
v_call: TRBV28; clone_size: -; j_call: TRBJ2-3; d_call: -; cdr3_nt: TGTGCCAGCAGCCTCAACCCATCAGATACGCAGTATTTT; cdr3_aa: CASSLNPSDTQYF
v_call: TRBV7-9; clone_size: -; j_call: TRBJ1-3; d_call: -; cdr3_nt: TGTGCCAGCAGCATTACTTGGGGGGCTCATGGAAACACCATATATTTT; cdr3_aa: CASSITWGAHGNTIYF
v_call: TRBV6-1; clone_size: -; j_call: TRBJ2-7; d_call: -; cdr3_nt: TGTGCCAGCAGTGCCCAGAGGGAGCAGTACTTC; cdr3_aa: CASSAQREQYF
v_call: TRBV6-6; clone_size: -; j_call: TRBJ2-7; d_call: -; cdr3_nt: TGTGCCAGCAGTTACCCAGGGACCGTGAGCGAGCAGTACTTC; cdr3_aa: CASSYPGTVSEQYF
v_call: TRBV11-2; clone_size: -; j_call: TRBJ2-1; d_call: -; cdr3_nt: TGTGCCAGCAGCTTAGGTGTGTGGGAGCAGTTCTTC; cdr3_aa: CASSLGVWEQFF
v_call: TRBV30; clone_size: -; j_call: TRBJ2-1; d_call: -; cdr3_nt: TGTGCCTGGAGTGACCGGGTGGATGAGCAGTTCTTC; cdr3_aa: CAWSDRVDEQFF
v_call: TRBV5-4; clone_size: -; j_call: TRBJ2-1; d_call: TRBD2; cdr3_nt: TGTGCCAGCAGCGAATCGGGACTAGCGGGTGATGAGCAGTTCTTC; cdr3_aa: CASSESGLAGDEQFF
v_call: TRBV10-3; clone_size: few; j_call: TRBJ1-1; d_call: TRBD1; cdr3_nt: TGTGCCATCAGTGACGGACAGGGGTACACTGAAGCTTTCTTT; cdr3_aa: CAISDGQGYTEAFF
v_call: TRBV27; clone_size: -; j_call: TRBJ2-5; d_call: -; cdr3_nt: TGTGCCAGCAGTTTAGGGCCCTTTGGGGAGACCCAGTACTTC; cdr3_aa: CASSLGPFGETQYF
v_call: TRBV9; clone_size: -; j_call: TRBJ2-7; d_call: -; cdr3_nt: TGTGCCAGCAGCCCGTGGGAGGCAGCGCCCCACGAGCAGTACTTC; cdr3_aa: CASSPWEAAPHEQYF
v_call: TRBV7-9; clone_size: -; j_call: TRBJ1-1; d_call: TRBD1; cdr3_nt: TGTGCCAGCAGCTTGCCGGGACAGGGCGGTAGAGGCACTGAAGCTTTCTTT; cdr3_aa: CASSLPGQGGRGTEAFF
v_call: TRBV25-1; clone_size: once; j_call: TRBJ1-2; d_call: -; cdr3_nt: TGTGCCAGCAGTTTCCGGGACTTCTATGGCTACACCTTC; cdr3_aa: CASSFRDFYGYTF
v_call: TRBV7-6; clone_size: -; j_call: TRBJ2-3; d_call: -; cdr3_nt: TGTGCCAGCAGCTTAGCTTTAATTGGGAGCGATACGCAGTATTTT; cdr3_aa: CASSLALIGSDTQYF
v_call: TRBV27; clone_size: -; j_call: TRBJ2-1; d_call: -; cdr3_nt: TGTGCCAGCAGTTTGTACAATGAGCAGTTCTTC; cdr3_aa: CASSLYNEQFF
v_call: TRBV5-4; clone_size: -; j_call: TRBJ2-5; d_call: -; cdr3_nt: TGTGCCAGCAGCTTGGGGAGGGGGCGTGGGGAGACCCAGTACTTC; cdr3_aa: CASSLGRGRGETQYF
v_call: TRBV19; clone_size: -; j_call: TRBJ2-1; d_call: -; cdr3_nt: TGTGCCAGTAGTATAACCTATTTCTCCTACAATGAGCAGTTCTTC; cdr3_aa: CASSITYFSYNEQFF
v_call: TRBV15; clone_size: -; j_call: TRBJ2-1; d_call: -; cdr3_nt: TGTGCCACCAGCAGAGTGGCAGGGGACTACAATGAGCAGTTCTTC; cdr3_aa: CATSRVAGDYNEQFF
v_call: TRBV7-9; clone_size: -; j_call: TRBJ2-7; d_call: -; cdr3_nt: TGTGCCAGCAGCTTAGAAGGCGGACCCTACGAGCAGTACTTC; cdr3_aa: CASSLEGGPYEQYF
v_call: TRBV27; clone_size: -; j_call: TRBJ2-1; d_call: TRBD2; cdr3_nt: TGTGCCAGCACCCCTGGCGGGAGCTCCTACAATGAGCAGTTCTTC; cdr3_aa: CASTPGGSSYNEQFF
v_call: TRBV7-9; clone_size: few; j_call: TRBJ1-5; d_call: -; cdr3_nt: TGTGCCAGCAGCTTGGCAGGGCCGAATCAGCCCCAGCATTTT; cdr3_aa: CASSLAGPNQPQHF
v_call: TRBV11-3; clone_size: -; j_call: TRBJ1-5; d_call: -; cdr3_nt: TGTGCCAGCAGCTTAGCCGATTATAGCAATCAGCCCCAGCATTTT; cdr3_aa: CASSLADYSNQPQHF
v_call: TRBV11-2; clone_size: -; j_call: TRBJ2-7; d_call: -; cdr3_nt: TGTGCCAGCAGCCTAAACGCCTACGAGCAGTACTTC; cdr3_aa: CASSLNAYEQYF
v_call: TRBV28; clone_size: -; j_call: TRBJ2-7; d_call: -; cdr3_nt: TGTGCCAGCAGTTTCGACACCCCCCGGGGCGAGCAGTACTTC; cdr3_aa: CASSFDTPRGEQYF
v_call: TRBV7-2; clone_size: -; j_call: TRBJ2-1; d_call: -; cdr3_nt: TGTGCCAGCAGCTTAGGGCAGTACAATGAGCAGTTCTTC; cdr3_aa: CASSLGQYNEQFF
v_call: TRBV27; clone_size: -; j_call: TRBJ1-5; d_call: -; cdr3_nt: TGTGCCAGCAGTTCATCCCAGCATTTT; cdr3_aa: CASSSSQHF
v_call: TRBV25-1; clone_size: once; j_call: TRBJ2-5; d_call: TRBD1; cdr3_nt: TGTGCCAGAAAGTGGGGTCGGACAGGGACCCAAGAGACCCAGTACTTC; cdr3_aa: CARKWGRTGTQETQYF
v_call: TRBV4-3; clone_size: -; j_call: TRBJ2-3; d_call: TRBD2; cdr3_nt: TGCGCCAGCAGCCACGCCCCGGGGGGACTGGCGGTAGATACGCAGTATTTT; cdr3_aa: CASSHAPGGLAVDTQYF
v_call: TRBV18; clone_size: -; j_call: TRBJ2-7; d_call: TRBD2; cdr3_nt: TGTGCCAGCTCAGACCCTGAGCGGGAGCTCTCCTACGAGCAGTACTTC; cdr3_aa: CASSDPERELSYEQYF
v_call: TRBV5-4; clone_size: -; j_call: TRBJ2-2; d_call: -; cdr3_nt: TGTGCCAGCAGCTCCCCTATAGGGTTGAACACCGGGGAGCTGTTTTTT; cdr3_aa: CASSSPIGLNTGELFF
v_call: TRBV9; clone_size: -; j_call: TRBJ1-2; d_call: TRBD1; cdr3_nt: TGTGCCAGCTCAGCAAACCCGGACAGGGGGACCTCGAATGGCTACACCTTC; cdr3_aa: CASSANPDRGTSNGYTF
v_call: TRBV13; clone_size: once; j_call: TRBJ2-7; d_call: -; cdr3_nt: TGTGCCAGCAGCTTAGGTCCAGCCTACGAGCAGTACTTC; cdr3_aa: CASSLGPAYEQYF
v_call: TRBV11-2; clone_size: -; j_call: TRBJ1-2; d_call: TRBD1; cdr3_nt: TGTGCCAGCAGCTCGGGGACAGGGGTGTACACCTTC; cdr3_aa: CASSSGTGVYTF
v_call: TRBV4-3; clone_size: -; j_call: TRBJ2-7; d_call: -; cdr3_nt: TGCGCCAGCAGCCAGTTGGGCAGTAACGAGCAGTACTTC; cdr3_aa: CASSQLGSNEQYF
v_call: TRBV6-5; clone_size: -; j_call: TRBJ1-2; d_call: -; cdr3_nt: TGTGCCAGCAGTCCCGTTCAGTGGCAGGGGTATGGCTACACCTTC; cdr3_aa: CASSPVQWQGYGYTF